This T cell receptor (beta chain) is from a study of blood T cell repertoires in COVID-19. Background on the study: COVID-19 samples from acute and convalescent phases originated in the United States, Italy and Spain. T cells, B-cell-depleted T cells, or PBMCs provided the cDNA or gDNA that served as material.

The CDR3 is 18 residues long. Germline V CDR1 and CDR2: MGHRA, YSYEKL. V was pared by 4 bases and J by 5 bases, with 10 bases of the junction left unmatched. The table lists this clone with a few counts. In the original analysis: Scientists estimated how many nucleated cells there were by amplifying reference gene primers. The data were produced by immunoSEQ multiplex PCR, yet TCRdb's version contains in-frame clones alone and is incomplete. The DNA gave D and trimming, while V, J and clone size come from that table. The data hold approximately 200,000 clones, with roughly 79% observed a single time. This receptor was identified in a man in his fifties or sixties with active or convalescent COVID-19. The chain has TRBV4-1 and TRBJ2-6; TRBD2 aligns across 11 bases. Material for sequencing was peripheral blood. The CDR3 spells CASSPGTSGPPRANVLTF. CDR3 in DNA: TGCGCCAGCAGCCCCGGGACTAGCGGTCCCCCGAGGGCCAACGTCCTGACTTTC.